Listed here are 21 T cell receptor beta chains from one sample, sequenced in a study of T-cell reconstitution after alpha-beta-depleted transplantation in children. Unique molecular identifiers featured in how the TCRbeta library was prepared. TCRdb independently ran MiXCR on the PCR reads; one entry per CDR3 protein. The table has about 310,000 distinct CDR3 sequences, about a quarter seen once; the top ten hold approximately 11%. The sequences come from PBMCs, mostly from graft donor cells, collected 180 days after TCRalphabeta/CD19-depleted stem cell transplant. The receptors stem from a male patient under 18 who had a stem cell transplant for acute lymphoblastic leukemia, so the T cells may come from the graft donor.

The table lists this clonotype with a few counts. V usage is TRBV7-8 and J usage is TRBJ1-5, with D hard to call. CDR1 is SGHVS, CDR2 FQNEAQ, per germline. The CDR3 is made up of 15 amino acids. V dropped 1 base and J dropped 2 bases, with 9 bases sitting between them. CDR3 nucleotide sequence: TGTGCCAGCAGCTTAGGGTCAATTGGCAATCAGCCCCAGCATTTT. Translating it yields CASSLGSIGNQPQHF.

A few counts support this clonotype. The chain carries TRBV20-1 and TRBJ1-1; maybe TRBD1 (5 bases). Between the trimmed V and J ends, which lost 0 bases and 0 bases, there was a span of 11 bases. Germline loops: CDR1 DFQATT, CDR2 SNEGSKA (reference sequence). The CDR3 is 15 amino acids. CDR3 bases: TGCAGTGCTAGAGATCTCTGGGGGATGAACACTGAAGCTTTCTTT. Its translation is CSARDLWGMNTEAFF.

This clonotype was counted a single time. J is TRBJ2-1 and V is TRBV21-1; the table calls TRBD2, which could not be checked here. TRBV21-1 constitutes a pseudogene. The CDR3 has 15 amino acids. Written as DNA, the CDR3 is TGTGCCAGCAGCATTTTAGCGGGAGGGCTGAGTGAGCAGTTCTTC. Amino acid sequence: CASSILAGGLSEQFF.

A few counts support this clonotype. The chain combines TRBV27 with TRBJ1-6; tentative D call: TRBD1 (6 bases). The CDR3 spans 15 residues. The V end lost 4 bases, the J end lost 6 bases, and 13 bases lay between the germline ends. CDR1 and CDR2 (germline): MNHEY, SMNVEV (reference sequence). CDR3 in amino acids: CASSSVGGLNSPLHF. CDR3 DNA sequence: TGTGCCAGCAGTTCTGTCGGGGGGCTTAATTCACCCCTCCACTTT.

This clonotype has only a few counts. The V gene is TRBV9, the J gene TRBJ2-5; TRBD1 matches at 7 bases. From germline, CDR1 is SGDLS and CDR2 YYNGEE. Germline trimming cut 6 bases from V and 1 base from J; bases unmatched to any gene: 6. The CDR3 length is 14 residues. This chain's CDR3 is CASNYGTAQETQYF. CDR3 DNA: TGTGCCAGCAACTACGGGACAGCCCAAGAGACCCAGTACTTC.

The table lists this clonotype with a few counts. The V and J genes are TRBV12-3 or TRBV12-4 and TRBJ2-3; a possible D gene is TRBD1 (5 bases). The CDR3 sequence is 14 residues long. V was cut by 2 bases and J by 4 bases, with 10 bases left in between. The CDR3 region has the DNA TGTGCCAGCAGTTTAAGGGGTGGTTCAGATACGCAGTATTTT. This encodes CASSLRGGSDTQYF.

This clonotype has only a few counts. The CDR3 DNA sequence: TGCGCCAGCAGCTTGGACCCGTTTCTAGCGACCTACGAGCAGTACTTC. This codes for CASSLDPFLATYEQYF. The gene calls are TRBV5-1 and TRBJ2-7; D perhaps matches TRBD2 (6 bases). Trimming stripped 0 bases from V and 2 bases from J, with 15 bases between. In germline, CDR1 is SGHRS, CDR2 YFSETQ. This CDR3 has 16 residues.

This chain links TRBV10-1 with TRBJ2-5; a possible D gene is TRBD2 (6 bases). Germline CDR1 is WNHNN and CDR2 is SYGVQD (reference sequence). The CDR3 sequence is 13 residues long. Between the trimmed V and J ends, which lost 6 bases and 13 bases, there was a span of 21 bases. CDR3 sequence: CASSPSLEGYAYF. The CDR3 DNA reads TGCGCCAGCAGCCCTTCCCTGGAGGGTTACGCGTACTTC.

This clonotype was recorded a few times. The gene calls are TRBV5-1 and TRBJ2-5, with 14 bases lining up with TRBD2. J lost 2 bases, V lost 1 base, and 4 bases had no gene match. The length of the CDR3 is 17 residues. The germline gives CDR1 SGHRS, CDR2 YFSETQ. CDR3 in DNA: TGCGCCAGCAGCTTGCCCGGACTAGCGGGAGGACAAGAGACCCAGTACTTC. It specifies CASSLPGLAGGQETQYF.

The chain uses TRBV20-1 and TRBJ1-4; no firm D call. This CDR3 spans 12 amino acids. CDR1 and CDR2 (germline): DFQATT, SNEGSKA (reference sequence). The V end lost 1 base, the J end lost 8 bases, and 8 bases lay between the germline ends. The CDR3 loop is CSARARREKLFF. The DNA for the CDR3 is TGCAGTGCTAGAGCCCGGAGGGAAAAACTGTTTTTT.

A few counts support this clonotype. The gene calls are TRBV12-3 or TRBV12-4 and TRBJ1-1; tentatively, D is TRBD1 (6 bases). The CDR3 contains 14 residues. Trimming shortened V by 1 base and J by 6 bases, and 12 bases separated the two germline ends. The CDR3 nucleotides read TGTGCCAGCAGTTTAGGGGGGGCGATCGCTGAAGCTTTCTTT. Its translation: CASSLGGAIAEAFF.

This clonotype was found a few times. V usage is TRBV15 and J usage is TRBJ2-3, with 9 nucleotides matching TRBD2. This CDR3 has 16 residues. The ends lost 0 bases at V and 3 bases at J; junction bases unmatched: 4. The V gene's germline CDR1 is LNHNV and CDR2 YYDKDF (reference sequence). CDR3 in DNA: TGTGCCACCAGCAGAGATCCGGCGGGAGGGACAGATACGCAGTATTTT. Translation: CATSRDPAGGTDTQYF.

This clonotype showed up just a few times. The chain has TRBV28 and TRBJ2-7, with D maybe TRBD1 (6 bases). V lost 7 bases to trimming and J lost 3 bases, with 16 bases between them. Looked up from germline, CDR1 is MDHEN and CDR2 is SYDVKM. The CDR3 sequence is 14 residues long. CDR3 in DNA: TGTGCCAGCACTCCACAGTCGGACAGCTACGAGCAGTACTTC. Amino acids: CASTPQSDSYEQYF.

The V call is TRBV12-3 or TRBV12-4, the J call TRBJ2-7; tentative D call: TRBD2 (5 bases). The CDR3 covers 14 residues. V lost 2 bases and J lost 2, with 10 bases in between. As DNA, the CDR3 is TGTGCCAGCAGTTTATCGGGGAAGACCTACGAGCAGTACTTC. Translating it yields CASSLSGKTYEQYF.

A few counts support this clonotype. The chain links TRBV7-9 to TRBJ1-3; D might be TRBD1 (6 bases). V lost 1 base and J 5 bases, leaving 18 bases between the germline ends. This CDR3 comprises 17 residues. CDR1 and CDR2 (germline): SEHNR, FQNEAQ (reference sequence). DNA for the CDR3: TGTGCCAGCAGCTTAGGCGGGCGAGGGGGAGGACGAAACACCATATATTTT. Amino acid sequence: CASSLGGRGGGRNTIYF.

This clonotype was picked up a small number of times. The J gene is TRBJ2-7, the V gene TRBV7-8; 7 nucleotides match TRBD2. Trimming took 5 bases from V and 2 from J; bases not matched to a gene: 6. The germline V gene encodes CDR1 SGHVS and CDR2 FQNEAQ. CDR3 length equals 14 residues. The CDR3 spells CASSGRDFPYEQYF. DNA for the CDR3: TGTGCCAGCAGCGGGAGGGACTTCCCCTACGAGCAGTACTTC.

V usage is TRBV5-1 and J usage is TRBJ2-2; D perhaps matches TRBD1 (6 bases). The germline V gene has CDR1 SGHRS and CDR2 YFSETQ. The CDR3 consists of 14 residues. The V and J ends lost 4 bases and 7 bases respectively, with 14 bases between them. The CDR3 here is CASSRPTGDGELFF. Here the CDR3 DNA reads TGCGCCAGCAGCCGACCGACAGGAGACGGGGAGCTGTTTTTT.

This clonotype has only a few counts. V gene TRBV7-9 combines with J gene TRBJ1-1, with D possibly matching TRBD1 (6 bases). Trimming took off 4 bases at V and 0 bases at J, with 9 bases between the two ends. Germline V gene lookup returns CDR1 SEHNR and CDR2 FQNEAQ (reference sequence). This CDR3 is 14 amino acids long. The CDR3 spells CASSWGGLNTEAFF. In DNA form, the CDR3 reads TGTGCCAGCAGCTGGGGGGGGCTGAACACTGAAGCTTTCTTT. The variable domain in full, with the rest retrieved from reference TRBV7-9 and TRBJ1-1, is DTGVSQNPRHKITKRGQNVTFRCDPISEHNRLYWYRQTLGQGPEFLTYFQNEAQLEKSRLLSDRFSAERPKGSFSTLEIQRTEQGDSAMYLCASSWGGLNTEAFFGQGTRLTVV.

This clonotype was recorded at least ten times. The V gene is TRBV5-1, the J gene TRBJ2-5; perhaps TRBD1 as D (6 bases). The CDR3 is 15 amino acids. Germline values: CDR1 SGHRS, CDR2 YFSETQ. Trimming took 3 bases from V and 5 from J, leaving 17 bases between them. CDR3 nucleotide sequence: TGCGCCAGCAGCTGGGGGCCCTTGGAGGCGGAGACCCAGTACTTC. As protein: CASSWGPLEAETQYF.

This sequence joins TRBV20-1 and TRBJ1-1, with D maybe TRBD1 (5 bases). The CDR3 contains 14 residues. V was pared by 6 bases and J by 10 bases, with 24 bases between. The germline V gene has CDR1 DFQATT and CDR2 SNEGSKA (reference sequence). The CDR3 sequence: CSARREWGTSGAFF. Written as DNA, the CDR3 is TGCAGTGCCCGTCGGGAGTGGGGCACTTCCGGAGCTTTCTTT.

This clonotype was recorded a few times. The CDR3 bases are TGTGCCAGCAGCTTAGGGGTCTTCACTGAAGCTTTCTTT. This encodes CASSLGVFTEAFF. The chain uses TRBV5-6 and TRBJ1-1, with D possibly TRBD1 on 5 matching bases. The germline gives CDR1 SGHDT, CDR2 YYEEEE. The CDR3 loop spans 13 amino acids. Trimming pared 2 bases from V and 4 bases from J, leaving 9 bases between.